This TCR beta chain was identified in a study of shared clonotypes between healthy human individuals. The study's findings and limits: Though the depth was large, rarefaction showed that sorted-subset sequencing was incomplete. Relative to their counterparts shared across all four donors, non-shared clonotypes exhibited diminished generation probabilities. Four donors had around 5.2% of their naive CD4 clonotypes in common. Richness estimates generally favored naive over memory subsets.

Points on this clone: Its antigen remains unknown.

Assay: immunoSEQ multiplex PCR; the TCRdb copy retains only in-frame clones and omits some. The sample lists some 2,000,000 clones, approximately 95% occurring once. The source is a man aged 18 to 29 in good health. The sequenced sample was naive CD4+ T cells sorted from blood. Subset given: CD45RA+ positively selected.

The CDR3 is CASSPTPNYGYTF. The CDR3 bases are TGTGCCAGCAGCCCCACACCTAACTATGGCTACACCTTC. The rearrangement uses TRBV5-6 and TRBJ1-2; D ambiguous. The CDR3 runs 13 residues. The V gene's germline CDR1 is SGHDT and CDR2 YYEEEE. The ends were cut back, 4 bases at V and 0 bases at J, with 7 bases in the middle. The complete variable domain, with remaining parts taken from reference TRBV5-6 and TRBJ1-2, reads DAGVTQSPTHLIKTRGQQVTLRCSPKSGHDTVSWYQQALGQGPQFIFQYYEEEERQRGNFPDRFSGHQFPNYSSELNVNALLLGDSALYLCASSPTPNYGYTFGSGTRLTVV.